This T cell receptor (beta chain) was captured in a study of T cell clonality in common variable immunodeficiency. Study results and limitations: T cell subpopulation sequencing would be needed to explain CVID clonality. CVID subjects shared fewer TCRbeta clones than healthy controls did.

This clone was counted many times. Its antigen remains unknown. The read ends 3 residues before the CDR3 terminus; that terminus is restored from the germline J gene. Donors gave roughly 4.5 to 8.5 ml heparinized peripheral whole blood. Equal genomic DNA amounts from CVID and control samples were sequenced. Measured with immunoSEQ multiplex PCR; TCRdb has only the in-frame clones, and not every one. This sample has tens of thousands of clones, each found more than once. This CDR3 comprises 16 residues. Germline V gene lookup returns CDR1 KGHSH and CDR2 LQKENI. Trimming pared 5 bases from V and 2 bases from J, leaving 17 bases between.

Sequencing input: peripheral blood mononuclear cells. The sequence was obtained from a person aged 18 to 75 in good health. V usage is TRBV18 and J usage is TRBJ2-3, with D possibly TRBD2 on 6 matching bases. The DNA read from the CDR3 is TGTGCCAGCTCAGAAGACCGGGACTTATCCACAGATACG. This encodes CASSEDRDLSTDT. The whole CDR3 sequence is CASSEDRDLSTDTQYF.